The 13 T cell receptor beta chains presented below share a single source sample, sequenced in a study of T cells after yellow fever vaccination. TCRdb used MiXCR to reprocess the 5' RACE reads, holding one entry per CDR3 protein. The sample lists 100,000 to 150,000 distinct CDR3 sequences; over 8% were seen once. The material was CD8+ T cells sorted from PBMCs, obtained on the day of the yellow fever booster vaccination. Source of these receptors: a man younger than 35 who received the YFV17D yellow fever vaccine.

This clonotype was observed a few times. V is TRBV7-2 and J is TRBJ2-3; 7 nucleotides agree with TRBD2. Germline V gives CDR1 SGHTA, CDR2 FQGNSA. The J segment lost 3 bases and the V segment lost 3 bases, leaving 6 bases of the junction unmatched. This CDR3 is 15 amino acids long. The CDR3 DNA is TGTGCCAGCAGCTTCGGGGGGACCGTAACAGATACGCAGTATTTT. Protein: CASSFGGTVTDTQYF.

This clonotype was picked up a small number of times. CDR3 nucleotide sequence: TGTGCCAGCAGTTTGTACAGCTCCAATGAAAAACTGTTTTTT. Its translation: CASSLYSSNEKLFF. The genes are TRBV12-3 or TRBV12-4 and TRBJ1-4; the D is unclear. The CDR3 is 14 residues long. Trimming shortened V by 3 bases and J by 5 bases, and 10 bases separated the two germline ends.

This clonotype was seen many times. The gene calls are TRBV12-3 or TRBV12-4 and TRBJ2-1; 11 nucleotides agree with TRBD2. The CDR3 is made up of 15 amino acids. V was clipped by 1 base and J by 10 bases; unmatched bases: 6. The CDR3 sequence is CASSLGLAGFGEQFF. The CDR3 nucleotides are TGTGCCAGCAGTTTAGGACTAGCGGGGTTCGGGGAGCAGTTCTTC.

This clonotype appeared a few times. Written as DNA, the CDR3 is TGTGCCAGTAGTACCTCGGGTGTCTACACCGGGGAGCTGTTTTTT. This translates into CASSTSGVYTGELFF. The rearrangement uses TRBV19 and TRBJ2-2; D remains unclear. CDR3 length: 15 amino acids. Germline V lookup: CDR1 LNHDA, CDR2 SQIVND (reference sequence). V was pared by 4 bases and J by 3 bases, with 12 bases between.

The chain uses TRBV20-1 and TRBJ2-7; no firm D call. Per germline, CDR1 DFQATT and CDR2 SNEGSKA (reference sequence). The CDR3 length is 14 residues. V shed 1 base and J shed 0 bases, with 10 bases lying between them. The chain's CDR3 is CSARVFIGSYEQYV. For the CDR3, the DNA is TGCAGTGCTAGAGTGTTCATAGGCTCCTACGAGCAGTACGTC.

The chain joins TRBV5-1 to TRBJ2-7; unclear D gene. Germline loops: CDR1 SGHRS, CDR2 YFSETQ. V was pared by 4 bases and J by 1 base, with 9 bases between. The CDR3 contains 13 residues. This CDR3 is CASSIDGSYEQYF. The CDR3 DNA reads TGCGCCAGCAGCATAGACGGTTCCTACGAGCAGTACTTC.

This clonotype has a handful of counts. The rearrangement joins TRBV9 to TRBJ2-3; TRBD2 aligns across 7 bases. CDR3 length: 18 amino acids. Unmatched junction bases numbered 18, after V lost 4 bases and J lost 4 bases. Germline CDR1 reads SGDLS; CDR2 reads YYNGEE. The CDR3 DNA follows: TGTGCCAGCAGCCCCTCCGCCGCCCTCAGCGGGGCGGCAGATACGCAGTATTTT. Residues: CASSPSAALSGAADTQYF.

This clonotype has just a few counts. Written as DNA, the CDR3 is TGTGCCAGCAGCCCATGGACAGTGGGGGGTCAAGAGACCCAGTACTTC. Residues: CASSPWTVGGQETQYF. The V call is TRBV5-5, the J call TRBJ2-5; D might be TRBD1 or TRBD2, each matching 6 bases. The CDR3 consists of 16 residues. Trimming took 4 bases from V and 2 from J, leaving 18 bases between them. Germline values: CDR1 SGHKS, CDR2 YYEKEE (reference sequence).

This chain joins TRBV6-2 or TRBV6-3 and TRBJ1-1; D remains unclear. Per germline, CDR1 MNHEY and CDR2 SVGEGT. The CDR3 totals 13 residues. The ends were cut back, 2 bases at V and 5 bases at J, with 9 bases in the middle. The CDR3 here is CASSYRETTEAFF. The CDR3 DNA follows: TGTGCCAGCAGTTACCGGGAAACGACTGAAGCTTTCTTT.

This clonotype has ten or more counts. This chain joins TRBV28 and TRBJ2-4; no definite D call. CDR1 is MDHEN and CDR2 is SYDVKM in the germline V gene. CDR3 length equals 15 residues. V shed 6 bases and J shed 2 bases, with 14 bases lying between them. For the CDR3, the DNA is TGTGCCAGCAGCCACGGATGGGTGACCAAAAACATTCAGTACTTC. It codes for CASSHGWVTKNIQYF.

The V and J genes are TRBV18 and TRBJ2-7; D not certain. The CDR3 length is 16 residues. V dropped 3 bases and J dropped 1 base, with 16 bases sitting between them. The germline V gene has CDR1 KGHSH and CDR2 LQKENI. The CDR3 loop reads CASSPEDLIESYEQYF. The CDR3 nucleotides are TGTGCCAGCTCACCCGAGGATTTGATCGAGTCCTACGAGCAGTACTTC.

The rearrangement uses TRBV4-1 and TRBJ2-5, with 8 bases matching TRBD2. The CDR3 covers 14 residues. Germline CDR1 reads MGHRA; CDR2 reads YSYEKL. After removal of 4 bases from V and 4 bases from J, the junction contained 5 bases not matched to a gene. The CDR3 reads CASSLRAGGETQYF. CDR3 coding DNA: TGCGCCAGCAGCCTGCGGGCGGGGGGAGAGACCCAGTACTTC.

The chain carries TRBV6-5 and TRBJ2-5; D is perhaps TRBD1 or TRBD2 (6 bases each). This CDR3 contains 15 residues. Germline-derived CDR1 and CDR2 are MNHEY and SVGAGI. V lost 1 base, J lost 5 bases, and 14 bases lay in between. CDR3 sequence reads: CASSYWGAGAETQYF. The CDR3 region has the DNA TGTGCCAGCAGTTACTGGGGGGCCGGTGCTGAGACCCAGTACTTC.